This T cell receptor (beta chain) appears in the sequencing data of a study of shared clonotypes between healthy human individuals. Produced via immunoSEQ multiplex PCR; TCRdb's table is partial and in-frame only. The sample carries more than 2 million clones, about 95% recorded once. CDR3 length equals 11 residues. Per germline, CDR1 SGHAT and CDR2 FQDESV (reference sequence). The V end lost 6 bases, the J end lost 6 bases, and 7 bases lay between the germline ends. The receptor was isolated from a man younger than 30 in good health. V is TRBV11-1 and J is TRBJ2-3; D unresolved. The sequenced sample consisted of naive CD4+ T cells sorted from blood. Subset in this sample: CD45RA+ positively selected. CDR3 protein: CASRGWDTQYF. Written as DNA, the CDR3 is TGTGCCAGCAGAGGTTGGGATACGCAGTATTTT.